This paragraph reports one TCR beta chain. This entry belongs to a study of OX40 agonist ivuxolimab in advanced cancers. Patients with a history of autoimmune disease or on systemic immunosuppression were excluded. This CDR3 region has 18 residues. The V and J ends lost 5 bases and 4 bases respectively, with 25 bases between them. Germline CDR1 is LNHDA and CDR2 is SQIVND (reference sequence). Produced via immunoSEQ multiplex PCR; TCRdb's table is partial and in-frame only. Of roughly 150,000 clones in the sample, approximately 94% were seen once. The starting material was CD4+ or CD8+ T cells sorted from blood, obtained in a trial of the OX40 agonist ivuxolimab. The TCR sequence derives from an adult with an advanced solid tumor such as melanoma, head and neck, liver or kidney cancer. The rearrangement links TRBV19 to TRBJ2-3; D perhaps matches TRBD2 (6 bases). The DNA of the CDR3 is TGTGCCAGTAGTTATGGGGCCCCGGGAGAGCGACGGGCAGATACGCAGTATTTT. It is translated as CASSYGAPGERRADTQYF.